Listed here are 30 T cell receptor beta chains from one sample, sequenced in a study of cytomegalovirus exposure and HLA in healthy donors. Vbeta (60) and Jbeta (13) primers were used in the PCR. Clones were sequenced by immunoSEQ multiplex PCR, and TCRdb holds only the in-frame ones, with some missing. In the table there are roughly 120,000 clones, just under 75% of which are singletons. The specimen sequenced was PBMCs. These TCRs come from a man aged 40-50 years in good health and CMV-seropositive.

This clone has only a few counts. This chain links TRBV6-6 with TRBJ1-1; TRBD1 agrees at 8 bases. V was pared by 2 bases and J by 8 bases, with 1 base of the junction left unmatched. Germline-derived CDR1 and CDR2 are MNHNY and SVGAGI (reference sequence). The CDR3 runs 12 residues. The CDR3: CASSYGQGEAFF. CDR3 nucleotide sequence: TGTGCCAGCAGTTACGGACAGGGAGAAGCTTTCTTT.

This clone came up once. The chain uses TRBV2 and TRBJ2-5, with 11 nucleotides matching TRBD1. CDR1 SNHLY and CDR2 FYNNEI come from the germline V gene. Germline trimming cut 1 base from V and 3 bases from J; bases unmatched to any gene: 1. The CDR3 is 15 residues long. The CDR3: CASSEVGQGEETQYF. DNA of the CDR3: TGTGCCAGCAGTGAAGTGGGACAGGGGGAAGAGACCCAGTACTTC. Using reference TRBV2 and TRBJ2-5 for the parts outside the CDR3, the full variable domain is EPEVTQTPSHQVTQMGQEVILRCVPISNHLYFYWYRQILGQKVEFLVSFYNNEISEKSEIFDDQFSVERPDGSNFTLKIRSTKLEDSAMYFCASSEVGQGEETQYFGPGTRLLVL.

The chain employs TRBV5-1 and TRBJ2-7; 8 bases agree with TRBD1. Per germline, CDR1 SGHRS and CDR2 YFSETQ. This CDR3 spans 14 amino acids. Trimming took 6 bases from V and 0 from J; bases not matched to a gene: 5. The CDR3 sequence is CASTRDRSSYEQYF. The CDR3 DNA follows: TGCGCCAGCACCCGGGACAGGAGCTCCTACGAGCAGTACTTC.

The genes are TRBV5-1 and TRBJ1-1; 7 bases agree with TRBD1. V lost 2 bases, J lost 4 bases, and 5 bases stayed unmatched. This CDR3 is 14 amino acids long. The germline CDR1 and CDR2 sequences are SGHRS and YFSETQ. The CDR3 sequence is CASSFTGDGTEAFF. The CDR3 nucleotides read TGCGCCAGCAGCTTCACAGGGGACGGCACTGAAGCTTTCTTT.

V gene TRBV28 combines with J gene TRBJ2-1; a weak D match, TRBD2 (6 bases). Per germline, CDR1 MDHEN and CDR2 SYDVKM. V lost 4 bases, J lost 9 bases, and 10 bases lay in between. This CDR3 is built from 12 residues. The CDR3 region has the DNA TGTGCCAGCAGTTCGCCAGCGGGTGAGCAGTTCTTC. Its translation: CASSSPAGEQFF.

CDR3 bases: TGTGCCACCATGACAGGAATCTCTGGAAACACCATATATTTT. Protein product: CATMTGISGNTIYF. This rearrangement joins TRBV19 to TRBJ1-3; D may be TRBD1 (6 bases). The CDR3 runs 14 residues. V lost 10 bases and J 0 bases, leaving 13 bases between the germline ends. Germline-derived CDR1 and CDR2 are LNHDA and SQIVND (reference sequence).

The chain employs TRBV12-5 and TRBJ1-4, with TRBD1 matching 7 bases. Germline lookup yields CDR1 LGHNT and CDR2 FRNRAP. V was clipped by 1 base and J by 10 bases; unmatched bases: 6. The CDR3 has 14 residues. CDR3 nucleotides: TGTGCTAGTGGTTTGGGACAGGGAGGCGGAAAACTGTTTTTT. Amino acids: CASGLGQGGGKLFF.

The chain is built from TRBV13 and TRBJ2-2; possible D gene TRBD2, 6 bases. Germline loops: CDR1 PRHDT, CDR2 FYEKMQ (reference sequence). The CDR3 runs 13 residues. Trimming cost V 3 bases and J 6 bases, with 8 bases left between them. The chain's CDR3 is CASSLGRSGELFF. The CDR3 nucleotides read TGTGCCAGCAGCTTGGGGAGGTCCGGGGAGCTGTTTTTT.

This clone was recorded a few times. V is TRBV7-2 and J is TRBJ2-4; no reliable D call. Deletions cut 2 bases from V and 2 bases from J, with 7 bases between. The CDR3 is 14 residues long. Germline lookup yields CDR1 SGHTA and CDR2 FQGNSA. In DNA, the CDR3 is TGTGCCAGCAGCTTATTAGTTACCAAAAACATTCAGTACTTC. This codes for CASSLLVTKNIQYF.

In its sample, this clone ranks as large. The chain has TRBV5-1 and TRBJ2-2; D may be TRBD1 (5 bases). CDR1 is SGHRS, CDR2 YFSETQ, per germline. V was clipped by 5 bases and J by 4 bases, with 6 bases between them. The length of the CDR3 is 12 residues. CDR3 sequence reads: CASRRGTGELFF. The CDR3 nucleotides read TGCGCCAGCAGAAGGGGCACCGGGGAGCTGTTTTTT.

J is TRBJ2-2 and V is TRBV2; 7 nucleotides match TRBD2. The junction had 7 bases not matched to a gene; V was cut back by 3 bases and J by 6 bases. This CDR3 has 15 residues. CDR1 and CDR2 from the germline V gene are SNHLY and FYNNEI. The CDR3 region has the DNA TGTGCCAGCAGTGATGGGAGGGGTTGGGCCGGGGAGCTGTTTTTT. Translation: CASSDGRGWAGELFF. The full variable domain, rest sourced from reference TRBV2 and TRBJ2-2, is EPEVTQTPSHQVTQMGQEVILRCVPISNHLYFYWYRQILGQKVEFLVSFYNNEISEKSEIFDDQFSVERPDGSNFTLKIRSTKLEDSAMYFCASSDGRGWAGELFFGEGSRLTVL.

The chain employs TRBV4-1 and TRBJ1-6; D possibly corresponds to TRBD1 (5 bases). Trimming removed 2 bases from V and 7 bases from J, with 15 bases in between. The CDR3 extends over 16 amino acids. The germline V gene encodes CDR1 MGHRA and CDR2 YSYEKL. CDR3 coding DNA: TGCGCCAGCAGCCAATCGGCAGGGTCTCGGAATTCACCCCTCCACTTT. The encoded protein is CASSQSAGSRNSPLHF.

The rearrangement links TRBV10-3 to TRBJ2-5; D gene unclear. Germline V gene data show CDR1 as ENHRY and CDR2 as SYGVKD. Trimming left V 3 bases short and J 5 bases short, with 7 bases between. The CDR3 is made up of 12 amino acids. The CDR3 nucleotides are TGTGCCATCAGTGACCGTCAGGAGACCCAGTACTTC. Translating gives CAISDRQETQYF.

The V and J genes are TRBV6-1 and TRBJ1-1; weak D call: TRBD1 (5 bases). Germline lookup yields CDR1 MNHNS and CDR2 SASEGT. Trimming took 4 bases from V and 4 from J, leaving 13 bases between them. The CDR3 spans 14 residues. The DNA for the CDR3 is TGTGCCAGCAGTGCGCGCGGGGGTAGCACTGAAGCTTTCTTT. Translating gives CASSARGGSTEAFF.

The V and J genes are TRBV9 and TRBJ1-1, with D perhaps matching TRBD1 (5 bases). Germline lookup yields CDR1 SGDLS and CDR2 YYNGEE. The V end was cut by 3 bases, the J end by 4 bases, with 13 bases between. The CDR3 consists of 14 residues. The DNA of the CDR3 is TGTGCCAGCAGCGCGTCAGATCAGGGCACTGAAGCTTTCTTT. It yields the protein CASSASDQGTEAFF.

The V gene is TRBV7-9, the J gene TRBJ2-5; perhaps TRBD1 as D (5 bases). V shed 4 bases and J shed 7 bases, with 19 bases lying between them. Germline CDR1 is SEHNR and CDR2 is FQNEAQ (reference sequence). The CDR3 loop spans 15 amino acids. CDR3 sequence (DNA): TGTGCCAGCAGCTCCCCCAGGGCAGGGCAGGGGACCCAGTACTTC. Translated: CASSSPRAGQGTQYF. Full variable domain (rest looked up from reference TRBV7-9 and TRBJ2-5): DTGVSQNPRHKITKRGQNVTFRCDPISEHNRLYWYRQTLGQGPEFLTYFQNEAQLEKSRLLSDRFSAERPKGSFSTLEIQRTEQGDSAMYLCASSSPRAGQGTQYFGPGTRLLVL.

The V and J genes are TRBV2 and TRBJ2-7; D gene ambiguous. V lost 7 bases and J 4 bases, leaving 17 bases between the germline ends. CDR3 length: 14 residues. Per germline, CDR1 SNHLY and CDR2 FYNNEI. In nucleotides, the CDR3 is TGTGCCAGCAAACTCCCTTCCGCCTCTTACGAGCAGTACTTC. Translating gives CASKLPSASYEQYF.

The rearrangement links TRBV7-3 to TRBJ1-1, with a possible D match to TRBD1 (6 bases). The CDR3 is made up of 14 amino acids. Germline V gives CDR1 SGHTA, CDR2 FQGTGA. The CDR3 is CAANGGGRDTEAFF. CDR3 nucleotides: TGTGCTGCAAACGGGGGGGGGCGCGACACTGAAGCTTTCTTT.

The V gene is TRBV28, the J gene TRBJ1-3; D unclear. Germline assignment: CDR1 MDHEN and CDR2 SYDVKM. V lost 2 bases to trimming and J lost 4 bases, with 12 bases between them. The CDR3 loop spans 15 amino acids. CDR3 region: CASSLGGERGNTIYF. Written as DNA, the CDR3 is TGTGCCAGCAGTTTAGGAGGTGAGAGAGGAAACACCATATATTTT.

This clone was picked up a small number of times. The gene calls are TRBV7-9 and TRBJ2-1; the D gene is possibly TRBD1 (6 bases). V gave up 3 bases and J gave up 4 bases, with 22 bases separating them. The CDR3 has 18 amino acids. The germline V gene has CDR1 SEHNR and CDR2 FQNEAQ (reference sequence). The CDR3 here is CASSFLPSGQKLYNEQFF. The DNA for the CDR3 is TGTGCCAGCAGCTTTCTTCCATCGGGACAAAAGTTATACAATGAGCAGTTCTTC.

This clone was detected only once. J is TRBJ1-6 and V is TRBV27, with TRBD1 matching 10 bases. CDR3 length equals 15 residues. After removal of 5 bases from V and 7 bases from J, the junction contained 5 bases not matched to a gene. Germline CDR1 is MNHEY and CDR2 is SMNVEV (reference sequence). The CDR3 DNA reads TGTGCCAGCAGTCCCCTGACAGGGGGCAATTCACCCCTCCACTTT. It yields the protein CASSPLTGGNSPLHF.

This clone was counted a single time. The chain recombines TRBV5-4 with TRBJ2-3; TRBD1 agrees at 10 bases. Trimming at V came to 5 bases and at J to 3 bases, leaving 6 bases not matched to a gene. Per germline, CDR1 SGHNT and CDR2 YYREEE (reference sequence). This CDR3 region has 15 residues. The CDR3 nucleotides read TGTGCCAGCAGACACCCGGGACAGGGGACAGATACGCAGTATTTT. It yields the protein CASRHPGQGTDTQYF.

The chain is built from TRBV5-1 and TRBJ2-7; tentatively, D is TRBD2 (5 bases). Per the germline V gene, CDR1 is SGHRS and CDR2 is YFSETQ. This CDR3 has 14 amino acids. Trimming took 0 bases from V and 5 from J, leaving 12 bases between them. CDR3 nucleotide sequence: TGCGCCAGCAGCTTGGTAGCTAGCAACGACGAGCAGTACTTC. Residues: CASSLVASNDEQYF.

This clone has a handful of counts. The chain uses TRBV2 and TRBJ1-2; D perhaps matches TRBD1 (6 bases). The germline V gene encodes CDR1 SNHLY and CDR2 FYNNEI. Trimming cost V 7 bases and J 2 bases, with 14 bases left between them. The CDR3 covers 14 residues. The CDR3 spells CASIGQGRNYGYTF. The CDR3 DNA is TGTGCCAGCATAGGGCAGGGGAGAAACTATGGCTACACCTTC.

On this clone itself: The junction does not match germline at one end; this may be a read error. The chain combines TRBV27 with TRBJ2-2; weak D call: TRBD1 (6 bases). CDR3 size: 16 residues. Germline-derived CDR1 and CDR2 are MNHEY and SMNVEV (reference sequence). The CDR3, as DNA: TGTGCCAGCCGTTTGGGGGCCAGGGTTAACACCGGGGAGCTGTTTTTT. This gives the protein CASRLGARVNTGELFF.

The chain employs TRBV6-5 and TRBJ1-2, with D tentatively TRBD1 (6 bases). V lost 2 bases and J lost 4, with 14 bases in between. CDR3 length: 15 amino acids. CDR1 is MNHEY, CDR2 SVGAGI, per germline. In DNA, the CDR3 is TGTGCCAGCAGTTACGGACAGTATCGTATCTATGGCTACACCTTC. The encoded protein is CASSYGQYRIYGYTF.

This clone was detected only once. The rearrangement uses TRBV2 and TRBJ1-2; TRBD1 agrees at 12 bases. V lost 5 bases and J lost 7; bases outside the gene matches: 17. The CDR3 extends over 18 amino acids. CDR1 is SNHLY and CDR2 is FYNNEI in the germline V gene. The CDR3 loop reads CASSPITGGGQGAFGYTF. The DNA for the CDR3 is TGTGCCAGCAGTCCCATTACAGGGGGGGGACAGGGGGCGTTTGGCTACACCTTC.

The rearrangement uses TRBV28 and TRBJ1-1; the D is unclear. V was shortened by 3 bases and J by 1 base, with 6 bases between the two germline ends. Germline V lookup: CDR1 MDHEN, CDR2 SYDVKM. CDR3 size: 13 residues. Here the CDR3 reads CASSLGRNTEAFF. The CDR3 DNA sequence: TGTGCCAGCAGTTTGGGGAGGAACACTGAAGCTTTCTTT.

This clone was observed once. The chain recombines TRBV9 with TRBJ1-2; TRBD1 matches 7 bases. The CDR3 contains 15 residues. Trimming cost V 0 bases and J 1 base; bases outside gene matches: 3. Germline loops: CDR1 SGDLS, CDR2 YYNGEE. The CDR3 region has the DNA TGTGCCAGCAGCGTAGCCGGGACAGTTAACTATGGCTACACCTTC. Protein product: CASSVAGTVNYGYTF.

This clone was detected a few times. The CDR3 DNA follows: TGTGCCAGCTCTCCGACAGGATCAAATTCACCCCTCCACTTT. Protein: CASSPTGSNSPLHF. The V gene is TRBV18, the J gene TRBJ1-6, with D perhaps matching TRBD1 (6 bases). Germline lookup yields CDR1 KGHSH and CDR2 LQKENI. Between the trimmed V and J ends, which lost 6 bases and 7 bases, there was a span of 13 bases. The CDR3 loop spans 14 amino acids.